Listed here are 28 T cell receptor beta chains from one sample, sequenced in a study of cytotoxic CD8 clonotypes in ibrutinib-treated CLL. Repertoires were generated with immunoSEQ multiplex PCR, while TCRdb's copy carries only in-frame clones and drops some. The repertoire has about 300,000 clones, 65% to 85% of them found once; the top ten carry about 5.8%. Sequences were derived from PBMCs, sampled at disease progression, from a patient treated with ibrutinib. Receptors were obtained from a human donor with chronic lymphocytic leukemia.

The gene calls are TRBV4-1 and TRBJ1-2; the D is unclear. Trimming stripped 0 bases from V and 4 bases from J, with 18 bases between. CDR3 size: 17 residues. From germline, CDR1 is MGHRA and CDR2 YSYEKL. CDR3 loop: CASSQDAHLTGLYGYTF. The CDR3 region has the DNA TGCGCCAGCAGCCAAGACGCCCACCTGACCGGGCTCTATGGCTACACCTTC.

The chain recombines TRBV29-1 with TRBJ1-2, with D unresolved. With 2 bases removed from V and 4 bases from J, the gap between germline ends came to 17 bases. The CDR3 has 15 amino acids. Germline V gene lookup returns CDR1 SQVTM and CDR2 ANQGSEA. Here the CDR3 DNA reads TGCAGCGTTGAACAGTACGCCGGCTCTCCCTATGGCTACACCTTC. The encoded protein is CSVEQYAGSPYGYTF.

The sample holds one count of this clone. One end of the junction is discordant with germline, which a read error may explain. The chain combines TRBV7-2 with TRBJ1-2, with a tentative D call TRBD1 (6 bases). CDR3 length: 12 amino acids. CDR1 SGHTA and CDR2 FQGNSA come from the germline V gene. The CDR3 sequence: CASSLVGGLDPF. As DNA, the CDR3 is TGTGCCAGCAGCTTAGTGGGGGGCCTCGACCCCTTC.

This chain uses TRBV29-1 with TRBJ2-7, with a tentative D call TRBD1 (6 bases). V was cut by 8 bases and J by 8 bases, with 19 bases left in between. There are 12 residues in the CDR3. CDR1 is SQVTM, CDR2 ANQGSEA, per germline. CDR3 amino acids: CSITMDSSQQYF. CDR3 bases: TGCAGCATTACCATGGACAGTTCACAGCAGTACTTC.

This clone was counted a few times. This CDR3 reads CASSLVRTSGIDEQFF. CDR3 nucleotides: TGTGCCAGCAGTTTAGTTAGGACTAGCGGGATCGATGAGCAGTTCTTC. This sequence joins TRBV28 and TRBJ2-1, with 12 bases aligning to TRBD2. J lost 8 bases, V lost 2 bases, and 7 bases had no gene match. The CDR3 sequence is 16 residues long. Germline lookup yields CDR1 MDHEN and CDR2 SYDVKM.

The chain recombines TRBV29-1 with TRBJ2-1, with 9 bases lining up with TRBD2. Germline lookup yields CDR1 SQVTM and CDR2 ANQGSEA. Trimming at V came to 7 bases and at J to 7 bases, leaving 14 bases not matched to a gene. The CDR3 is 15 residues long. In DNA, the CDR3 is TGCAGCGCCAATGCTCCGGGACTAGCAAAAAATGAGCAGTTCTTC. Translating it yields CSANAPGLAKNEQFF.

The rearrangement joins TRBV19 to TRBJ2-3; D might be TRBD1 (6 bases). V lost 1 base to trimming and J lost 3 bases, with 11 bases between them. The CDR3 runs to 15 residues. Germline assignment: CDR1 LNHDA and CDR2 SQIVND (reference sequence). CDR3 in DNA: TGTGCCAGTAGTATAGGTCAGGGGATAACAGATACGCAGTATTTT. Translation: CASSIGQGITDTQYF.

The chain combines TRBV5-1 with TRBJ2-7; possible D gene TRBD1, 5 bases. The germline CDR1 and CDR2 sequences are SGHRS and YFSETQ. This CDR3 is 14 amino acids long. Deletions cut 2 bases from V and 3 bases from J, with 12 bases between. CDR3 sequence reads: CASSLSGPNYEQYF. The CDR3 DNA is TGCGCCAGCAGCTTATCAGGGCCGAACTACGAGCAGTACTTC.

This clone was counted between two and nine times. The V gene is TRBV10-3, the J gene TRBJ2-5, with D maybe TRBD1 (5 bases). The V and J ends lost 9 bases and 6 bases respectively, with 11 bases between them. The germline CDR1 and CDR2 sequences are ENHRY and SYGVKD. The CDR3 contains 11 residues. The CDR3 region has the DNA TGTGCCATGCAGGGCGAGAAGACCCAGTACTTC. The encoded protein is CAMQGEKTQYF.

This clone was picked up one time. The V call is TRBV29-1, the J call TRBJ1-1, with a weak D call TRBD1 (6 bases). Germline values: CDR1 SQVTM, CDR2 ANQGSEA. CDR3 length: 13 residues. Trimming pared 6 bases from V and 0 bases from J, leaving 11 bases between. The CDR3 bases are TGCAGCGTCGACAGGAGACTGAACACTGAAGCTTTCTTT. Translated, it gives CSVDRRLNTEAFF.

This clone was counted between two and nine times. The chain uses TRBV5-6 and TRBJ2-7; D is ambiguous. Germline V gives CDR1 SGHDT, CDR2 YYEEEE. The CDR3 extends over 14 amino acids. V was clipped by 4 bases and J by 6 bases, with 17 bases between them. CDR3 DNA sequence: TGTGCCAGCAGCGGCCGACTTAGTTCGGCCGAGCAGTACTTC. This sequence encodes CASSGRLSSAEQYF.

This clone showed up just once. One base separates it from a far larger clone, so it is likely a read error. This chain joins TRBV7-4 and TRBJ2-7, with D perhaps assigned TRBD1 or TRBD2 (6 bases each). Looked up from germline, CDR1 is SGHVT and CDR2 is SQSDAQ. V was shortened by 5 bases and J by 0 bases, with 17 bases between the two germline ends. CDR3 length: 16 residues. This chain's CDR3 is CASSVGAGFSSYEQYF. Written as DNA, the CDR3 is TGTGCCAGCAGCGTGGGGGCGGGGTTTAGCTCCTACGAGCAGTACTTC.

This clone is a singleton in its sample. The rearrangement joins TRBV4-1 to TRBJ1-2; TRBD1 is a possible D gene (5 bases). The V end lost 0 bases, the J end lost 3 bases, and 8 bases lay between the germline ends. The CDR3 is 14 amino acids. CDR1 is MGHRA and CDR2 is YSYEKL in the germline V gene. CDR3 DNA sequence: TGCGCCAGCAGCCAAGACGGGACTGACTATGGCTACACCTTC. Translation: CASSQDGTDYGYTF.

The V gene is TRBV9, the J gene TRBJ1-5; 7 nucleotides agree with TRBD1. From germline, CDR1 is SGDLS and CDR2 YYNGEE. Trimming removed 5 bases from V and 6 bases from J; junction bases left unmatched: 14. The CDR3 sequence is 16 residues long. In DNA, the CDR3 is TGTGCCAGCAGACGCCTTGAGGGGGCCCAGGGTCAGCCCCAGCATTTT. Translation: CASRRLEGAQGQPQHF.

This clone was counted a few times. The gene calls are TRBV4-3 and TRBJ2-5; 9 bases are shared with TRBD1. Trimming removed 3 bases from V and 4 bases from J; junction bases left unmatched: 6. The CDR3 is 15 residues long. CDR1 is LGHNA and CDR2 is YSLEER in the germline V gene. This chain's CDR3 is CASSQADRGIETQYF. In DNA, the CDR3 is TGCGCCAGCAGCCAGGCGGACAGGGGCATAGAGACCCAGTACTTC.

The J gene is TRBJ2-1, the V gene TRBV9, with TRBD2 matching over 7 bases. Germline V gives CDR1 SGDLS, CDR2 YYNGEE. V lost 0 bases and J lost 1; bases outside the gene matches: 1. The CDR3 has 15 amino acids. The CDR3 nucleotides are TGTGCCAGCAGCGTAGCGGGAGGTTCCTACAATGAGCAGTTCTTC. As protein: CASSVAGGSYNEQFF.

CDR3: CASSKRPPADYYGYTF. CDR3 DNA: TGTGCCAGCAGTAAACGACCCCCAGCGGATTACTATGGCTACACCTTC. The rearrangement joins TRBV2 to TRBJ1-2; unclear D gene. The CDR3 runs to 16 residues. The V end was cut by 5 bases, the J end by 3 bases, with 19 bases between. CDR1 is SNHLY, CDR2 FYNNEI, per germline.

The rearrangement joins TRBV6-6 to TRBJ1-2; maybe TRBD1 (6 bases). V was trimmed by 4 bases and J by 4 bases, leaving 13 bases between them. CDR3 size: 14 residues. CDR1 is MNHNY, CDR2 SVGAGI, per germline (reference sequence). The DNA for the CDR3 is TGTGCCAGCAGTTCCGGGGGGCTAGGCTATGGCTACACCTTC. Its translation is CASSSGGLGYGYTF.

CDR3: CSVEDGRNTEAFF. CDR3 DNA: TGCAGCGTTGAAGACGGACGGAACACTGAAGCTTTCTTT. The V and J genes are TRBV29-1 and TRBJ1-1, with D uncertain. The CDR3 sequence is 13 residues long. Between the trimmed V and J ends, which lost 0 bases and 1 base, there was a span of 6 bases. Germline V gene data show CDR1 as SQVTM and CDR2 as ANQGSEA.

V gene TRBV27 combines with J gene TRBJ2-1; weak D call: TRBD2 (6 bases). CDR1 is MNHEY and CDR2 is SMNVEV in the germline V gene (reference sequence). The CDR3 extends over 17 amino acids. Between the trimmed V and J ends, which lost 2 bases and 1 base, there was a span of 15 bases. As DNA, the CDR3 is TGTGCCAGCAGTTTAGCCCGCGGGGTAGCGTCCTACAATGAGCAGTTCTTC. Translating it yields CASSLARGVASYNEQFF.

There are a few counts of this clone. The chain employs TRBV9 and TRBJ1-6, with D possibly matching TRBD1 (6 bases). Trimming took off 0 bases at V and 7 bases at J, with 8 bases between the two ends. The CDR3 covers 14 residues. Germline V lookup: CDR1 SGDLS, CDR2 YYNGEE. This CDR3 reads CASSVEGGNSPLHF. The CDR3, as DNA: TGTGCCAGCAGCGTAGAGGGGGGCAATTCACCCCTCCACTTT.

V and J are TRBV7-9 and TRBJ2-7, with 11 bases lining up with TRBD1. The CDR3 has 16 residues. From germline, CDR1 is SEHNR and CDR2 FQNEAQ (reference sequence). V shed 2 bases and J 5 bases; nucleotides not matched to a gene: 8. This CDR3 is CASSLIRTGGRNEQYF. The CDR3 bases are TGTGCCAGCAGCTTAATCCGGACAGGGGGCAGGAACGAGCAGTACTTC.

The rearrangement uses TRBV7-9 and TRBJ2-1; D unresolved. This CDR3 is built from 15 residues. The germline V gene has CDR1 SEHNR and CDR2 FQNEAQ (reference sequence). V shed 4 bases and J shed 3 bases, with 13 bases lying between them. CDR3 sequence: CASSWMDGIYNEQFF. CDR3 in DNA: TGTGCCAGCAGCTGGATGGACGGTATCTACAATGAGCAGTTCTTC. Together with reference TRBV7-9 and TRBJ2-1, the CDR3 gives the full variable domain: DTGVSQNPRHKITKRGQNVTFRCDPISEHNRLYWYRQTLGQGPEFLTYFQNEAQLEKSRLLSDRFSAERPKGSFSTLEIQRTEQGDSAMYLCASSWMDGIYNEQFFGPGTRLTVL.

The table lists this clone with a count of one. The chain has TRBV9 and TRBJ1-1; TRBD1 aligns across 8 bases. V lost 4 bases and J lost 6; bases outside the gene matches: 8. The CDR3 has 14 residues. Looked up from germline, CDR1 is SGDLS and CDR2 is YYNGEE. The CDR3 protein is CASSTSQGGSEAFF. DNA for the CDR3: TGTGCCAGCAGCACATCACAGGGGGGGTCTGAAGCTTTCTTT. The complete variable domain, with remaining parts taken from reference TRBV9 and TRBJ1-1, reads DSGVTQTPKHLITATGQRVTLRCSPRSGDLSVYWYQQSLDQGLQFLIQYYNGEERAKGNILERFSAQQFPDLHSELNLSSLELGDSALYFCASSTSQGGSEAFFGQGTRLTVV.

V is TRBV10-3 and J is TRBJ1-4, with a weak D call TRBD1 (5 bases). Deletions cut 4 bases from V and 2 bases from J, with 14 bases between. Germline CDR1 reads ENHRY; CDR2 reads SYGVKD. There are 16 residues in the CDR3. CDR3 nucleotide sequence: TGTGCCATCAGTGGGGCAGGGTCCCCCACTAATGAAAAACTGTTTTTT. Translation gives CAISGAGSPTNEKLFF.

V usage is TRBV7-3 and J usage is TRBJ1-1; D ambiguous. V shed 5 bases and J shed 1 base, with 14 bases lying between them. CDR3 length equals 15 residues. Germline V gives CDR1 SGHTA, CDR2 FQGTGA. The CDR3 sequence is CASSLKPSWNTEAFF. For the CDR3, the DNA is TGTGCCAGCAGCCTAAAGCCCAGTTGGAACACTGAAGCTTTCTTT.

The DNA for the CDR3 is TGCAGCCACAAGGTCACAGGAAATGAGCAGTTCTTC. Protein: CSHKVTGNEQFF. V usage is TRBV29-1 and J usage is TRBJ2-1; tentative D call: TRBD1 (5 bases). Germline-derived CDR1 and CDR2 are SQVTM and ANQGSEA. Trimming took off 8 bases at V and 7 bases at J, with 15 bases between the two ends. This CDR3 is built from 12 residues.

This clone was found once. The rearrangement links TRBV4-2 to TRBJ2-3; 8 bases fit TRBD2. This CDR3 is built from 16 residues. The V segment lost 0 bases and the J segment 5 bases; nucleotides outside the gene matches: 7. Germline-derived CDR1 and CDR2 are LGHNA and YNFKEQ. The CDR3 sequence is CASSQDSRGGRDTQYF. In DNA, the CDR3 is TGTGCCAGCAGCCAAGATTCACGGGGGGGCCGAGATACGCAGTATTTT.